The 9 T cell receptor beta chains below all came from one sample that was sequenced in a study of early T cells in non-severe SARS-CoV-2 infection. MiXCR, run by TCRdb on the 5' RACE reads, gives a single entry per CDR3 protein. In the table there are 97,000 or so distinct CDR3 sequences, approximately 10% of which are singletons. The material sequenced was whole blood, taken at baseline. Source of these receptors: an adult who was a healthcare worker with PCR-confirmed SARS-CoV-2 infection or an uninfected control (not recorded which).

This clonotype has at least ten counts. CDR3 sequence reads: CASRRDSTDTQYF. The CDR3 DNA is TGTGCCAGTAGGAGGGACTCCACAGATACGCAGTATTTT. This chain links TRBV19 with TRBJ2-3; tentatively, D is TRBD2 (6 bases). There are 13 residues in the CDR3. The germline V gene encodes CDR1 LNHDA and CDR2 SQIVND (reference sequence). The ends were cut back, 6 bases at V and 2 bases at J, with 9 bases in the middle.

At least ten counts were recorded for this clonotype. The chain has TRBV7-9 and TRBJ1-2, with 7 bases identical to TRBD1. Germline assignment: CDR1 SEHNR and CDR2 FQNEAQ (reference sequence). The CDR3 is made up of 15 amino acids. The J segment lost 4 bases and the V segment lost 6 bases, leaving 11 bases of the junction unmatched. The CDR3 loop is CASRPDTGAVYGYTF. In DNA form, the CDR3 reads TGTGCCAGCAGGCCCGACACAGGGGCGGTCTATGGCTACACCTTC.

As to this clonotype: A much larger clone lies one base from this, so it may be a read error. CDR3 loop: CASSLNRDQPQYF. CDR3 DNA sequence: TGTGCCAGCAGCTTGAACAGGGATCAGCCCCAGTATTTT. The V call is TRBV5-8, the J call TRBJ1-5, with D possibly being TRBD1 (6 bases). The end of the DNA fits TRBJ2-3 better, so the J call may be wrong. Germline lookup yields CDR1 SGHTS and CDR2 YDEGEE. The CDR3 is 13 residues long.

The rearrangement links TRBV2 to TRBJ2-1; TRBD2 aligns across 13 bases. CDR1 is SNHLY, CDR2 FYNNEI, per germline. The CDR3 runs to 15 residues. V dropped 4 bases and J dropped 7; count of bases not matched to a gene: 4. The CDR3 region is CASSATSGRENEQFF. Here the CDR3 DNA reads TGTGCCAGCAGTGCAACTAGCGGGAGGGAAAATGAGCAGTTCTTC.

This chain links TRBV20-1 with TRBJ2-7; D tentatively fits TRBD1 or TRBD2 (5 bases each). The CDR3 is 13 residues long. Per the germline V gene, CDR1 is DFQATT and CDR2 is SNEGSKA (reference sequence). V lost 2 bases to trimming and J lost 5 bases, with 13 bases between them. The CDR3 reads CSARRGQGHEQYF. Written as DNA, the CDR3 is TGCAGTGCTAGACGAGGGCAGGGCCACGAGCAGTACTTC.

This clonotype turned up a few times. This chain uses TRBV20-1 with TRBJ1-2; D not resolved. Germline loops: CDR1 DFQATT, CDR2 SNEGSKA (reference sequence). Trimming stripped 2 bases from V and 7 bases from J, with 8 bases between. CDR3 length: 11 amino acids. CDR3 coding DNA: TGCAGTGCTAGATTCGGTCGTGGCTACACCTTC. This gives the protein CSARFGRGYTF.

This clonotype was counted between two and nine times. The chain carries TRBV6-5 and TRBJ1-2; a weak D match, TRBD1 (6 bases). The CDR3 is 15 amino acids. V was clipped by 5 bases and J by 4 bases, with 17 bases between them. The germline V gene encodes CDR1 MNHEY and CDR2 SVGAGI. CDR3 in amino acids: CASSNRQDQAYGYTF. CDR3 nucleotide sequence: TGTGCCAGCAGTAACCGACAGGATCAGGCCTATGGCTACACCTTC.

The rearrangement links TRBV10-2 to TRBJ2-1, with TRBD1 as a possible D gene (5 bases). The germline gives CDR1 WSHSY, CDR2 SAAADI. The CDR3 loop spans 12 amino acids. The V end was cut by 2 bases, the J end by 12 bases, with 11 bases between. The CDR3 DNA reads TGCGCCAGCAGTGAGGCCGGCAGGGTGCAGTTCTTC. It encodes CASSEAGRVQFF.

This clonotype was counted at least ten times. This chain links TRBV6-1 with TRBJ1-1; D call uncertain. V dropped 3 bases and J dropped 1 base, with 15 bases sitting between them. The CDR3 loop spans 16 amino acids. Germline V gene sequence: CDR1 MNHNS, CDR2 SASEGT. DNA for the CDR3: TGTGCCAGCAGTGATTCATTCCTGCACCCGAACACTGAAGCTTTCTTT. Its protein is CASSDSFLHPNTEAFF.